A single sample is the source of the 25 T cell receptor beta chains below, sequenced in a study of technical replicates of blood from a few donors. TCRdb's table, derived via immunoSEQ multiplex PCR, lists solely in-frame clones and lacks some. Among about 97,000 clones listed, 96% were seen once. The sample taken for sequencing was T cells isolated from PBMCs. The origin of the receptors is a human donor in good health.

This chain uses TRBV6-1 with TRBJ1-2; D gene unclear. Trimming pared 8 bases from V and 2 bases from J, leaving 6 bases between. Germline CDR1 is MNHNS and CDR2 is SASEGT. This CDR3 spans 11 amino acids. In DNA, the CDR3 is TGTGCCAGCGAGAAAAACTATGGCTACACCTTC. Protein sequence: CASEKNYGYTF.

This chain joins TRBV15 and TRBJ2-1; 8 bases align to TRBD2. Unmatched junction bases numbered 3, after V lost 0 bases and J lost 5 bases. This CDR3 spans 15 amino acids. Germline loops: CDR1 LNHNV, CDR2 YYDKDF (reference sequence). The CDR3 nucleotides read TGTGCCACCAGCAGAGAACTAGCGGTTCACAATGAGCAGTTCTTC. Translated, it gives CATSRELAVHNEQFF.

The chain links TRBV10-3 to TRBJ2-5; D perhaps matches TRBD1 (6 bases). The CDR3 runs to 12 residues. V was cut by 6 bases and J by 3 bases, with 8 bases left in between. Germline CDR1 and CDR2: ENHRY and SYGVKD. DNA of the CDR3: TGTGCCATCAGCTGGACAGAAGAGACCCAGTACTTC. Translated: CAISWTEETQYF.

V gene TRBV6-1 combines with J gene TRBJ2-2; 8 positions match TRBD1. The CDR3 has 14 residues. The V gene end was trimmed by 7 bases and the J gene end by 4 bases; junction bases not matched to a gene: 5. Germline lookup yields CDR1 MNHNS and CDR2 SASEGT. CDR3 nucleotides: TGTGCCAGCAATCCGACAGGGGCCACCGGGGAGCTGTTTTTT. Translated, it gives CASNPTGATGELFF.

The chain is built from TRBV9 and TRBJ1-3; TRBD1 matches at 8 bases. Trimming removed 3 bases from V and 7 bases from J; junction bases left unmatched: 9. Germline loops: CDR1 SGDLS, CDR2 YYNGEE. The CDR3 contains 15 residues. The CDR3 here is CASSAARQGRNTIYF. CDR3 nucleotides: TGTGCCAGCAGCGCCGCACGACAGGGGAGGAACACCATATATTTT. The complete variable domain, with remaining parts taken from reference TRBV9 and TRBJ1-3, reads DSGVTQTPKHLITATGQRVTLRCSPRSGDLSVYWYQQSLDQGLQFLIQYYNGEERAKGNILERFSAQQFPDLHSELNLSSLELGDSALYFCASSAARQGRNTIYFGEGSWLTVV.

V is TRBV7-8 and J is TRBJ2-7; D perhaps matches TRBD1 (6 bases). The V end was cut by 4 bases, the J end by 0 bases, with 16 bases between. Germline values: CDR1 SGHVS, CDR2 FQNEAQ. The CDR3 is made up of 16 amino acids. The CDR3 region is CASSSPTGAISYEQYF. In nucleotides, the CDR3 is TGTGCCAGCAGCTCTCCGACAGGCGCAATCTCCTACGAGCAGTACTTC.

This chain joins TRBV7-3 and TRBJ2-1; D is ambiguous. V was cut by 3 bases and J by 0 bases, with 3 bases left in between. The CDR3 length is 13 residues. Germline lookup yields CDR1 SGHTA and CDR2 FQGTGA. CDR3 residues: CASSFLSYNEQFF. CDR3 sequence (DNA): TGTGCCAGCAGCTTCCTCTCCTACAATGAGCAGTTCTTC. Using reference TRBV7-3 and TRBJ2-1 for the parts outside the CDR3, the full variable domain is GAGVSQTPSNKVTEKGKYVELRCDPISGHTALYWYRQSLGQGPEFLIYFQGTGAADDSGLPNDRFFAVRPEGSVSTLKIQRTERGDSAVYLCASSFLSYNEQFFGPGTRLTVL.

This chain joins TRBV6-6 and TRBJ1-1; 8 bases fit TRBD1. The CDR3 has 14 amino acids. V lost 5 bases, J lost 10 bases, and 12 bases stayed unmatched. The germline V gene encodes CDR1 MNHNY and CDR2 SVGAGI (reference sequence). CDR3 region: CASSTDRVNPLAFF. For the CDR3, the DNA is TGTGCCAGCAGTACGGACAGGGTAAACCCTCTAGCTTTCTTT.

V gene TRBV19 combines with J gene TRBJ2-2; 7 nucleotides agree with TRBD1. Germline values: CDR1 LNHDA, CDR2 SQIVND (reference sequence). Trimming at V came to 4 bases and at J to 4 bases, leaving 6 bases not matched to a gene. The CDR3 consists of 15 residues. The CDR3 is CASSSDRDRTGELFF. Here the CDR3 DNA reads TGTGCCAGTAGTAGTGACAGGGATCGCACCGGGGAGCTGTTTTTT. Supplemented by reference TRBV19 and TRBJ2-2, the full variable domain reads DGGITQSPKYLFRKEGQNVTLSCEQNLNHDAMYWYRQDPGQGLRLIYYSQIVNDFQKGDIAEGYSVSREKKESFPLTVTSAQKNPTAFYLCASSSDRDRTGELFFGEGSRLTVL.

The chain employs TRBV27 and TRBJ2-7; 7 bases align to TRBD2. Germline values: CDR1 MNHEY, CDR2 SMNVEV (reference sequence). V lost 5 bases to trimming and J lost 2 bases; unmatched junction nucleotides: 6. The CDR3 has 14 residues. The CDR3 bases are TGTGCCAGCAGTGGGCGGGAGCTTGCCTACGAGCAGTACTTC. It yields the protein CASSGRELAYEQYF.

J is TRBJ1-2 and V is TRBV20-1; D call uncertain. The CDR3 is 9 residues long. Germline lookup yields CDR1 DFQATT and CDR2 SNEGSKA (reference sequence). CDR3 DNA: TGCACATCAATCTATGGCTACACCTTC. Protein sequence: CTSIYGYTF.

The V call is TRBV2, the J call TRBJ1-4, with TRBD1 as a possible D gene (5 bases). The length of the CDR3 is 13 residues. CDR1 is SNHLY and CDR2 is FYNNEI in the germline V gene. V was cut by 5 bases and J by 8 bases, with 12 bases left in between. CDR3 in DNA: TGTGCCAGCAGTAGGGACTTCCGGGAAAAACTGTTTTTT. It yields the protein CASSRDFREKLFF.

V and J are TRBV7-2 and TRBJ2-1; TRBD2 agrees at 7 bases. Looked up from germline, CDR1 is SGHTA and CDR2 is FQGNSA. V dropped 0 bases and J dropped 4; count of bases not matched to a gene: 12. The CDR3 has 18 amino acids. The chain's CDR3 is CASSLALSAGAQYNEQFF. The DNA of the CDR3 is TGTGCCAGCAGCTTAGCACTATCCGCGGGAGCGCAGTACAATGAGCAGTTCTTC.

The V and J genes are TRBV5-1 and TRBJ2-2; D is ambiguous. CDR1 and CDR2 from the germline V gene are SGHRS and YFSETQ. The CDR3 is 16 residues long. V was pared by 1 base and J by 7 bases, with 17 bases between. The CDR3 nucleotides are TGCGCCAGCAGCTTGTTTGCAGACTCAACCGACGGGGAGCTGTTTTTT. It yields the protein CASSLFADSTDGELFF. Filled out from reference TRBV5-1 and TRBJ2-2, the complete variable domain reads KAGVTQTPRYLIKTRGQQVTLSCSPISGHRSVSWYQQTPGQGLQFLFEYFSETQRNKGNFPGRFSGRQFSNSRSEMNVSTLELGDSALYLCASSLFADSTDGELFFGEGSRLTVL.

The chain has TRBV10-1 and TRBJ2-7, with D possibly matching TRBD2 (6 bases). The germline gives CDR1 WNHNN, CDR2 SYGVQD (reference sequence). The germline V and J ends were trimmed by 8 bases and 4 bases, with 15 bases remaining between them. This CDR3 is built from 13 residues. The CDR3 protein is CASSTSLGYEQYF. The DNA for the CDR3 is TGCGCCAGCTCGACTAGTCTCGGGTACGAGCAGTACTTC.

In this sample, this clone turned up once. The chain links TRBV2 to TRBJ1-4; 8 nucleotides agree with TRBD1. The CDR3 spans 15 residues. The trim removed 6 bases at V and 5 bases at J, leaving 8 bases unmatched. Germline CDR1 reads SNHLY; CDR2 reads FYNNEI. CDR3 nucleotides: TGTGCCAGCAGCGCTGACAGGGGAAGGAATGAAAAACTGTTTTTT. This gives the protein CASSADRGRNEKLFF.

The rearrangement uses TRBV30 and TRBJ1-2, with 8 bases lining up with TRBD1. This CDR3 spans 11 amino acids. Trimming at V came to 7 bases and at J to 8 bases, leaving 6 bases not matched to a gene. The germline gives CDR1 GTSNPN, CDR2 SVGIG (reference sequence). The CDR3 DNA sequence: TGTGCCTCCGACAGGGGAGGGGGCTACACCTTC. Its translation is CASDRGGGYTF.

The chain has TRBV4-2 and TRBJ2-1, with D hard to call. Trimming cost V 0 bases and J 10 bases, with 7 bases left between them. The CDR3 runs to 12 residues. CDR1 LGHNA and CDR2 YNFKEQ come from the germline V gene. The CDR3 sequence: CASSQDFLEQFF. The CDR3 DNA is TGTGCCAGCAGCCAAGATTTCCTGGAGCAGTTCTTC.

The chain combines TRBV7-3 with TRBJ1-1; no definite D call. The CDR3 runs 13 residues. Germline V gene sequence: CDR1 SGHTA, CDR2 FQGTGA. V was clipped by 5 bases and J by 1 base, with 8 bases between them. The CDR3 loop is CASSRGGNTEAFF. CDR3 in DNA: TGTGCCAGCAGCCGTGGCGGGAACACTGAAGCTTTCTTT.

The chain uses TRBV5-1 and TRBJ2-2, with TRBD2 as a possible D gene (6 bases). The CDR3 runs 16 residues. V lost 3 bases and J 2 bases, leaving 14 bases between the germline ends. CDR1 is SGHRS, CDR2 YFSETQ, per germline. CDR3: CASSSGLPTNTGELFF. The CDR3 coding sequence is TGCGCCAGCAGCTCGGGACTGCCTACAAACACCGGGGAGCTGTTTTTT.

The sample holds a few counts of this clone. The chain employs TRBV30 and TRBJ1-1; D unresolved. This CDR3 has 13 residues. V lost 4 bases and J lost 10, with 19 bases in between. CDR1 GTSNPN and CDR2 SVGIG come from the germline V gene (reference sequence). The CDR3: CAWTITGGKRAFF. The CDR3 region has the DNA TGTGCCTGGACGATAACCGGAGGAAAGCGAGCTTTCTTT.

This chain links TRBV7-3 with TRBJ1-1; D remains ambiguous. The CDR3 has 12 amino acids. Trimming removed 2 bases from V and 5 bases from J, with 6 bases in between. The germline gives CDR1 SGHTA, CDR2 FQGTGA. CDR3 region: CASSLRGTEAFF. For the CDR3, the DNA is TGTGCCAGCAGCTTACGGGGTACTGAAGCTTTCTTT. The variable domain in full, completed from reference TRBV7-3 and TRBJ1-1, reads GAGVSQTPSNKVTEKGKYVELRCDPISGHTALYWYRQSLGQGPEFLIYFQGTGAADDSGLPNDRFFAVRPEGSVSTLKIQRTERGDSAVYLCASSLRGTEAFFGQGTRLTVV.

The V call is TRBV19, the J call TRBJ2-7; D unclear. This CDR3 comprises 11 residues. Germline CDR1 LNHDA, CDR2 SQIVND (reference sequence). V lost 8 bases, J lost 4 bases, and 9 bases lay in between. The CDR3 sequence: CASGQNYEQYF. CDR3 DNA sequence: TGTGCCAGTGGCCAGAATTACGAGCAGTACTTC.

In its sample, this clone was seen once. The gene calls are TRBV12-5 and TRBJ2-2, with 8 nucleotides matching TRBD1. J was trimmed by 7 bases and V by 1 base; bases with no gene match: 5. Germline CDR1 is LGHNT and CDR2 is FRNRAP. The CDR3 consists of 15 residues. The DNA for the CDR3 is TGTGCTAGTGGTTTGGCAGGGGGCAATGTCGGGGAGCTGTTTTTT. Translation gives CASGLAGGNVGELFF.

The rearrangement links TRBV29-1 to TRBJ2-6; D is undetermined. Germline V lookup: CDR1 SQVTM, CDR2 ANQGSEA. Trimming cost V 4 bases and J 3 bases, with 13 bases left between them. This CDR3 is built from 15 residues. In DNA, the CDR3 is TGCAGCGTTGGTTCAGCGTCTGGTGGGGCCAACGTCCTGACTTTC. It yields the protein CSVGSASGGANVLTF.